These 24 T cell receptor beta chains share one sample of origin, sequenced in a study of T-cell memory formation after mild COVID-19. MiXCR was run by TCRdb on the 5' RACE reads, yielding one entry per CDR3 protein. Here the sample spans just under 150,000 distinct CDR3 sequences, roughly 6.2% being singletons. Sequenced: PBMCs or a T cell subset sorted from them (not recorded which). The receptor source for this set is an adult woman who had mild COVID-19 (a few samples of this study predate the infection). Cell type and time point are not known.

The chain joins TRBV24-1 to TRBJ2-1; maybe TRBD2 (6 bases). V shed 4 bases and J shed 6 bases, with 15 bases lying between them. Germline loops: CDR1 KGHDR, CDR2 SFDVKD. This CDR3 spans 15 amino acids. In DNA form, the CDR3 reads TGTGCCACCAGTGAGGTGGGGGGTAACGGCAATGAGCAGTTCTTC. Translation: CATSEVGGNGNEQFF.

This chain connects TRBV5-1 to TRBJ1-2; TRBD1 aligns across 7 bases. The V segment lost 0 bases and the J segment 8 bases; nucleotides outside the gene matches: 4. The germline V gene encodes CDR1 SGHRS and CDR2 YFSETQ. This CDR3 spans 13 amino acids. The CDR3 DNA sequence: TGCGCCAGCAGCTTGGATTCGGACAGGGGCTACACCTTC. This translates into CASSLDSDRGYTF.

This clonotype occurred many times. The chain carries TRBV4-2 and TRBJ1-1, with D maybe TRBD1 (5 bases). With 0 bases removed from V and 1 base from J, the gap between germline ends came to 12 bases. This CDR3 comprises 16 residues. From germline, CDR1 is LGHNA and CDR2 YNFKEQ. This CDR3 reads CASSQDWAGKNTEAFF. The CDR3 region has the DNA TGTGCCAGCAGCCAAGATTGGGCAGGGAAGAACACTGAAGCTTTCTTT.

Many counts were recorded for this clonotype. This rearrangement joins TRBV5-6 to TRBJ1-4, with 8 bases matching TRBD1. Germline V gene sequence: CDR1 SGHDT, CDR2 YYEEEE. V lost 2 bases and J lost 6; bases outside the gene matches: 6. The CDR3 spans 15 residues. CDR3 sequence: CASSLGQGRDEKLFF. The CDR3 DNA is TGTGCCAGCAGCTTAGGACAGGGACGGGATGAAAAACTGTTTTTT.

This clonotype was picked up a small number of times. The J gene is TRBJ1-1, the V gene TRBV20-1; no clear D gene. The ends were cut back, 1 base at V and 1 base at J, with 7 bases in the middle. The CDR3 has 13 residues. CDR1 DFQATT and CDR2 SNEGSKA come from the germline V gene (reference sequence). Here the CDR3 reads CSARGVSNTEAFF. Written as DNA, the CDR3 is TGCAGTGCTAGAGGGGTATCGAACACTGAAGCTTTCTTT.

The chain carries TRBV20-1 and TRBJ2-7; weak D call: TRBD2 (6 bases). This CDR3 region has 14 residues. Trimming took 6 bases from V and 4 from J, leaving 19 bases between them. CDR1 DFQATT and CDR2 SNEGSKA come from the germline V gene (reference sequence). In DNA, the CDR3 is TGCAGTGCCCCAGGTGGGGGGTCAAGGTACGAGCAGTACTTC. It codes for CSAPGGGSRYEQYF.

In this sample, this clonotype turned up many times. The chain joins TRBV12-3 or TRBV12-4 to TRBJ1-5; 7 positions match TRBD1. J lost 0 bases, V lost 6 bases, and 5 bases had no gene match. This CDR3 contains 15 residues. The CDR3 region is CASSPGGNSNQPQHF. For the CDR3, the DNA is TGTGCCAGCAGCCCAGGGGGTAATAGCAATCAGCCCCAGCATTTT.

The rearrangement joins TRBV4-1 to TRBJ2-4; possibly TRBD1 for D (7 bases). With 3 bases removed from V and 4 bases from J, the gap between germline ends came to 16 bases. Germline loops: CDR1 MGHRA, CDR2 YSYEKL. The CDR3 extends over 16 amino acids. CDR3 protein: CASSQDAGQPKNIQYF. For the CDR3, the DNA is TGCGCCAGCAGCCAGGACGCGGGACAGCCGAAAAACATTCAGTACTTC.

This clonotype was found a few times. The chain links TRBV24-1 to TRBJ2-7, with D possibly matching TRBD1 (5 bases). V shed 2 bases and J shed 1 base, with 11 bases lying between them. The germline V gene encodes CDR1 KGHDR and CDR2 SFDVKD. This CDR3 has 15 residues. CDR3 in DNA: TGTGCCACCAGTGATTCACAGGTCGGGTCCTACGAGCAGTACTTC. Encoded protein: CATSDSQVGSYEQYF.

This clonotype was seen a few times. V is TRBV10-3 and J is TRBJ2-6; D is perhaps TRBD2 (5 bases). V was trimmed by 6 bases and J by 0 bases, leaving 15 bases between them. The CDR3 length is 17 residues. Germline CDR1 ENHRY, CDR2 SYGVKD. This CDR3 reads CAISASRGTSGANVLTF. CDR3 nucleotides: TGTGCCATCAGCGCCAGTCGGGGTACCTCTGGGGCCAACGTCCTGACTTTC.

CDR3: CSATLEGNEQFF. CDR3 DNA: TGCAGTGCTACCCTCGAGGGGAATGAGCAGTTCTTC. V is TRBV20-1 and J is TRBJ2-1; the D call may be TRBD1 or TRBD2 (5 bases each). The V gene's germline CDR1 is DFQATT and CDR2 SNEGSKA (reference sequence). V dropped 4 bases and J dropped 7 bases, with 11 bases sitting between them. CDR3 length: 12 amino acids.

This clonotype was detected many times. The chain couples TRBV12-3 or TRBV12-4 to TRBJ2-4; 9 nucleotides match TRBD1. J was trimmed by 6 bases and V by 3 bases; bases with no gene match: 0. The length of the CDR3 is 13 residues. CDR3 protein: CASSLGQGNIQYF. In nucleotides, the CDR3 is TGTGCCAGCAGTTTGGGACAGGGAAACATTCAGTACTTC.

The V gene is TRBV10-3, the J gene TRBJ2-1; 10 nucleotides agree with TRBD1. Germline V gene sequence: CDR1 ENHRY, CDR2 SYGVKD. The CDR3 is 13 residues long. V lost 11 bases, J lost 8 bases, and 9 bases stayed unmatched. The CDR3 region has the DNA TGTGCCCACCGGGACAGGGGTGGTGATGAGCAGTTCTTC. Translating gives CAHRDRGGDEQFF.

This clonotype was detected only a few times. At one of its ends the junction is not consistent with the germline gene, which may arise from a read error. This chain connects TRBV7-7 to TRBJ1-1; D might be TRBD1 (6 bases). CDR1 and CDR2 from the germline V gene are SSHAT and FNYEAQ (reference sequence). CDR3 length equals 13 residues. CDR3 DNA sequence: TGTGCTAGCAGCCCGGGCCAGGGGTTCGAAGCTTTCTTT. Translation gives CASSPGQGFEAFF. Combining the CDR3 with reference TRBV7-7 and TRBJ1-1 gives the whole variable domain GAGVSQSPRYKVTKRGQDVTLRCDPISSHATLYWYQQALGQGPEFLTYFNYEAQPDKSGLPSDRFSAERPEGSISTLTIQRTEQRDSAMYRCASSPGQGFEAFFGQGTRLTVV.

The V call is TRBV7-6, the J call TRBJ2-3; 7 nucleotides match TRBD2. The CDR3 sequence is 18 residues long. Per the germline V gene, CDR1 is SGHVS and CDR2 is FNYEAQ. V trimming: 4 bases; J trimming: 0 bases; junction bases outside the gene matches: 13. The chain's CDR3 is CASSSPKAGPSSTDTQYF. CDR3 bases: TGTGCCAGCAGCTCGCCAAAAGCGGGGCCCTCAAGCACAGATACGCAGTATTTT.

The chain combines TRBV7-2 with TRBJ1-5, with 9 bases lining up with TRBD1. The V gene end was trimmed by 0 bases and the J gene end by 4 bases; junction bases not matched to a gene: 4. The CDR3 extends over 16 amino acids. In germline, CDR1 is SGHTA, CDR2 FQGNSA. Here the CDR3 reads CASSLAPDRGNQPQHF. In nucleotides, the CDR3 is TGTGCCAGCAGCTTAGCGCCTGACAGGGGGAATCAGCCCCAGCATTTT.

The V and J genes are TRBV6-2 or TRBV6-3 and TRBJ2-7; 8 bases align to TRBD2. V gave up 3 bases and J gave up 2 bases; unmatched junction bases: 6. The CDR3 consists of 15 residues. Looked up from germline, CDR1 is MNHEY and CDR2 is SVGEGT. The CDR3 loop is CASSYTGGAPYEQYF. The CDR3 bases are TGTGCCAGCAGTTATACCGGGGGGGCCCCCTACGAGCAGTACTTC.

This sequence joins TRBV4-3 and TRBJ1-5, with a possible D match to TRBD1 (5 bases). The CDR3 has 15 residues. Trimming cost V 4 bases and J 2 bases, with 12 bases left between them. Germline-derived CDR1 and CDR2 are LGHNA and YSLEER. CDR3 nucleotides: TGCGCCAGCAGCCTACGGTTAGGGGGCAATCAGCCCCAGCATTTT. This codes for CASSLRLGGNQPQHF.

J is TRBJ2-7 and V is TRBV12-3 or TRBV12-4, with 9 nucleotides matching TRBD1. The CDR3 runs 14 residues. J was trimmed by 2 bases and V by 5 bases; bases with no gene match: 4. The CDR3 reads CASSEGQGAYEQYF. In DNA, the CDR3 is TGTGCCAGCAGTGAGGGACAGGGAGCCTACGAGCAGTACTTC.

At least ten counts were recorded for this clonotype. CDR3 nucleotides: TGTGCCAGCAGCCCGCGAATTCGGTCGCGGGCTAATGAGCAGTTCTTC. Translated: CASSPRIRSRANEQFF. The J gene is TRBJ2-1, the V gene TRBV5-6; D may be TRBD2 (5 bases). The V gene's germline CDR1 is SGHDT and CDR2 YYEEEE. This CDR3 spans 16 amino acids. V was pared by 4 bases and J by 7 bases, with 21 bases between.

The V gene is TRBV7-2, the J gene TRBJ1-4, with 11 bases fitting TRBD1. The CDR3 spans 18 residues. Per the germline V gene, CDR1 is SGHTA and CDR2 is FQGNSA. V gave up 5 bases and J gave up 0 bases; unmatched junction bases: 8. In DNA, the CDR3 is TGTGCCAGCAGCGGCAGGACAGGGGGCCTAGCAACTAATGAAAAACTGTTTTTT. This gives the protein CASSGRTGGLATNEKLFF.

The chain joins TRBV20-1 to TRBJ2-1; 9 bases line up with TRBD2. Per the germline V gene, CDR1 is DFQATT and CDR2 is SNEGSKA (reference sequence). V was clipped by 6 bases and J by 9 bases; unmatched bases: 12. The CDR3 is 14 amino acids. For the CDR3, the DNA is TGCAGTGCCTACCCGGGACTAGCTTTTGGTGAGCAGTTCTTC. It translates to CSAYPGLAFGEQFF.

At least ten counts were recorded for this clonotype. The J gene is TRBJ1-5, the V gene TRBV27; 9 nucleotides line up with TRBD1. V trimming: 5 bases; J trimming: 0 bases; junction bases outside the gene matches: 5. Germline V gene sequence: CDR1 MNHEY, CDR2 SMNVEV (reference sequence). The CDR3 extends over 16 amino acids. CDR3 in amino acids: CASSPGTGFSNQPQHF. CDR3 in DNA: TGTGCCAGCAGTCCCGGGACAGGGTTTAGCAATCAGCCCCAGCATTTT.

This rearrangement joins TRBV30 to TRBJ2-6; tentative D call: TRBD2 (5 bases). This CDR3 has 12 residues. Germline V gene data show CDR1 as GTSNPN and CDR2 as SVGIG (reference sequence). The CDR3 bases are TGTGCACGGGATTCTGGGGCCAACGTCCTGACTTTC. This translates into CARDSGANVLTF.